These 21 T cell receptor beta chains share one sample of origin, sequenced in a study of OX40 agonist ivuxolimab in advanced cancers. Method: immunoSEQ multiplex PCR; TCRdb's copy keeps in-frame clones and lacks some. The table has about 40,000 clones, around 87% seen once; the top ten hold about 3.6%. The sample in question was CD4+ or CD8+ T cells sorted from blood, obtained in a trial of the OX40 agonist ivuxolimab. All receptors come from an adult with an advanced solid tumor such as melanoma, head and neck, liver or kidney cancer.

This clone has a handful of counts. This sequence joins TRBV2 and TRBJ2-7; D is uncertain. V dropped 5 bases and J dropped 5 bases, with 7 bases sitting between them. The V gene's germline CDR1 is SNHLY and CDR2 FYNNEI. The CDR3 extends over 11 amino acids. CDR3 sequence reads: CASSYNHEQYF. The CDR3 DNA sequence: TGTGCCAGCAGTTATAACCACGAGCAGTACTTC.

This chain connects TRBV6-7 to TRBJ1-2; no reliable D call. TRBV6-7 is noted as an ORF with a role that remains uncertain. This CDR3 spans 13 amino acids. V was cut by 6 bases and J by 5 bases, with 13 bases left in between. The CDR3 bases are TGTGCCAGCAGGATCACGGAGAGATATGGCTACACCTTC. The encoded protein is CASRITERYGYTF.

This clone was detected only once. The gene calls are TRBV5-4 and TRBJ2-5; D call uncertain. In germline, CDR1 is SGHNT, CDR2 YYREEE (reference sequence). The CDR3 contains 12 residues. V shed 4 bases and J shed 1 base, with 5 bases lying between them. CDR3 DNA: TGTGCCAGCAGCCTACGCCAAGAGACCCAGTACTTC. Translated, it gives CASSLRQETQYF.

V gene TRBV4-1 combines with J gene TRBJ1-1, with no clear D. The CDR3 has 13 residues. The germline V gene encodes CDR1 MGHRA and CDR2 YSYEKL. Trimming took off 0 bases at V and 3 bases at J, with 5 bases between the two ends. CDR3 sequence reads: CASSQDTDTEAFF. The CDR3 DNA follows: TGCGCCAGCAGCCAAGATACCGACACTGAAGCTTTCTTT.

The J gene is TRBJ1-5, the V gene TRBV10-3, with 7 bases fitting TRBD1. CDR3 length equals 13 residues. Germline trimming cut 8 bases from V and 2 bases from J; bases unmatched to any gene: 3. Looked up from germline, CDR1 is ENHRY and CDR2 is SYGVKD. The CDR3: CAIATGGNQPQHF. The DNA of the CDR3 is TGTGCCATCGCTACAGGGGGCAATCAGCCCCAGCATTTT.

This clone has only one observation. J is TRBJ2-5 and V is TRBV5-4; D remains ambiguous. Trimming stripped 5 bases from V and 3 bases from J, with 14 bases between. CDR3 length equals 14 residues. Germline V gene lookup returns CDR1 SGHNT and CDR2 YYREEE (reference sequence). The chain's CDR3 is CASRSGPREETQYF. In nucleotides, the CDR3 is TGTGCCAGCAGGTCCGGGCCCCGCGAAGAGACCCAGTACTTC.

The J gene is TRBJ2-7, the V gene TRBV28; perhaps TRBD1 as D (6 bases). V lost 5 bases to trimming and J lost 2 bases, with 22 bases between them. CDR3 size: 17 residues. Germline values: CDR1 MDHEN, CDR2 SYDVKM. CDR3 sequence reads: CASSPPTLRDKTYEQYF. CDR3 DNA: TGTGCCAGCAGTCCCCCAACCTTAAGGGACAAGACCTACGAGCAGTACTTC.

V is TRBV6-5 and J is TRBJ2-7, with no clear D. Germline CDR1 MNHEY, CDR2 SVGAGI. CDR3 length equals 11 residues. The V end was cut by 9 bases, the J end by 3 bases, with 9 bases between. The CDR3 is CASSTDYEQYF. CDR3 coding DNA: TGTGCCAGTTCGACCGACTACGAGCAGTACTTC.

The V and J genes are TRBV28 and TRBJ2-2; 9 bases are shared with TRBD2. Germline lookup yields CDR1 MDHEN and CDR2 SYDVKM. V shed 8 bases, J shed 1 base, and the junction held 2 bases outside the gene matches. The CDR3 is 14 residues long. The CDR3 bases are TGTGCCAGCCAAGCGGGAGGGAACACCGGGGAGCTGTTTTTT. Translation gives CASQAGGNTGELFF.

The chain carries TRBV10-1 and TRBJ2-3; 10 nucleotides agree with TRBD2. The germline V gene has CDR1 WNHNN and CDR2 SYGVQD (reference sequence). The CDR3 has 17 amino acids. The V and J ends lost 3 bases and 3 bases, in that order; junction bases with no gene match: 9. As DNA, the CDR3 is TGCGCCAGCAGTGACAACGCTCAGACTAGCGGGACAGATACGCAGTATTTT. Protein product: CASSDNAQTSGTDTQYF.

The J gene is TRBJ1-5, the V gene TRBV7-2; possibly TRBD1 for D (5 bases). The CDR3 runs 12 residues. The germline V and J ends were trimmed by 1 base and 9 bases, with 7 bases remaining between them. Germline V lookup: CDR1 SGHTA, CDR2 FQGNSA. DNA of the CDR3: TGTGCCAGCAGCTTAGGGGGCTGGCCCCAGCATTTT. Protein: CASSLGGWPQHF.

V is TRBV5-8 and J is TRBJ1-1; TRBD1 might be the D (5 bases). Germline assignment: CDR1 SGHTS and CDR2 YDEGEE. Trimming took off 3 bases at V and 11 bases at J, with 17 bases between the two ends. The length of the CDR3 is 13 residues. CDR3: CASSSQGRAGAFF. The CDR3 DNA is TGTGCCAGCAGCTCCCAAGGGAGGGCAGGGGCTTTCTTT. Full variable domain (missing parts from reference TRBV5-8 and TRBJ1-1): EAGVTQSPTHLIKTRGQQATLRCSPISGHTSVYWYQQALGLGLQFLLWYDEGEERNRGNFPPRFSGRQFPNYSSELNVNALELEDSALYLCASSSQGRAGAFFGQGTRLTVV.

The chain joins TRBV30 to TRBJ1-2; 9 bases are a match to TRBD1. The V segment lost 2 bases and the J segment 7 bases; nucleotides outside the gene matches: 5. The CDR3 consists of 13 residues. Germline CDR1 is GTSNPN and CDR2 is SVGIG (reference sequence). The CDR3 is CAWSSGQGLGYTF. CDR3 DNA: TGTGCCTGGAGTAGCGGACAGGGGCTTGGCTACACCTTC.

The V and J genes are TRBV10-3 and TRBJ1-5; 10 bases agree with TRBD1. The CDR3 extends over 15 amino acids. V dropped 2 bases and J dropped 4; count of bases not matched to a gene: 2. CDR1 is ENHRY and CDR2 is SYGVKD in the germline V gene. CDR3 DNA: TGTGCCATCAGTGAGCCGGGACAGGGGAATCAGCCCCAGCATTTT. Its translation is CAISEPGQGNQPQHF.

Written as DNA, the CDR3 is TGTGCCAGTAGTGAGCAGACTGCATCCTACGAGCAGTACTTC. It is translated as CASSEQTASYEQYF. This chain links TRBV19 with TRBJ2-7; no clear D gene. CDR3 length equals 14 residues. V lost 5 bases and J 1 base, leaving 12 bases between the germline ends. Germline values: CDR1 LNHDA, CDR2 SQIVND (reference sequence).

The chain uses TRBV11-2 and TRBJ2-2; a weak D match, TRBD2 (6 bases). Trimming took off 5 bases at V and 4 bases at J, with 11 bases between the two ends. This CDR3 region has 14 residues. The germline V gene has CDR1 SGHAT and CDR2 FQNNGV. This CDR3 reads CASSPGLVTGELFF. CDR3 coding DNA: TGTGCCAGCAGCCCGGGACTCGTCACCGGGGAGCTGTTTTTT.

The chain joins TRBV4-3 to TRBJ2-7, with 10 bases that match TRBD2. This CDR3 is built from 14 residues. Germline CDR1 reads LGHNA; CDR2 reads YSLEER. Trimming at V came to 4 bases and at J to 5 bases, leaving 5 bases not matched to a gene. The CDR3 DNA sequence: TGCGCCAGCAGCCCCCTAGCGGGAGTGAACGAGCAGTACTTC. Translation: CASSPLAGVNEQYF.

The rearrangement uses TRBV6-5 and TRBJ2-5; 8 nucleotides agree with TRBD1. Trimming at V came to 4 bases and at J to 5 bases, leaving 6 bases not matched to a gene. The CDR3 has 14 amino acids. Germline V gene data show CDR1 as MNHEY and CDR2 as SVGAGI. The CDR3 sequence is CASSSGNRGETQYF. CDR3 DNA sequence: TGTGCCAGCAGTTCGGGGAACAGGGGGGAGACCCAGTACTTC.

V gene TRBV15 combines with J gene TRBJ2-5, with D hard to call. The CDR3 is 14 amino acids. V was shortened by 2 bases and J by 0 bases, with 7 bases between the two germline ends. The V gene's germline CDR1 is LNHNV and CDR2 YYDKDF (reference sequence). In nucleotides, the CDR3 is TGTGCCACCAGCAGATGGGCAGACCAAGAGACCCAGTACTTC. Translated: CATSRWADQETQYF.

The chain uses TRBV6-1 and TRBJ2-5; 7 bases fit TRBD2. Germline-derived CDR1 and CDR2 are MNHNS and SASEGT. This CDR3 has 13 residues. Trimming took 5 bases from V and 5 from J; bases not matched to a gene: 5. CDR3 loop: CASSFGLGETQYF. CDR3 nucleotide sequence: TGTGCCAGCAGTTTTGGACTAGGCGAGACCCAGTACTTC.

The rearrangement joins TRBV2 to TRBJ2-2; D not certain. The ends were cut back, 1 base at V and 4 bases at J, with 7 bases in the middle. The CDR3 extends over 14 amino acids. CDR1 and CDR2 from the germline V gene are SNHLY and FYNNEI. In nucleotides, the CDR3 is TGTGCCAGCAGTGAAGGGGTATTCACCGGGGAGCTGTTTTTT. Protein: CASSEGVFTGELFF.